This T cell receptor beta chain was sequenced during a study of Ad26.COV2.S vaccination and SARS-CoV-2 variants. At the level of the study: The authors gave Ad26.COV2.S intramuscularly, either once or twice 56 days apart. Study results and caveats: Vaccine recipients surpassed placebo recipients in spike-specific TCR breadth. Once vaccination had occurred, spike-specific CD8+ and CD4+ T cell responses reportedly showed substantial breadth.

This clone has a handful of counts. Its target is unknown. With 1 base removed from V and 5 bases from J, the gap between germline ends came to 8 bases. The V gene's germline CDR1 is KGHSY and CDR2 FQNENV. The CDR3 covers 13 residues. The treatment here: 15 to 20 received Ad26.COV2.S at low or high dose, single or two shots; five or six received placebo; per-sample allocation not given. Collection of the samples took place on day 63 after the first injection of vaccine or placebo. TCRdb's copy holds only in-frame clones and misses some; the assay was immunoSEQ multiplex PCR. Here the sample spans roughly 320,000 clones, around nine tenths being singletons.

This receptor was taken from a person between 18 and 60 years old who received the Ad26.COV2.S COVID-19 vaccine or a placebo. The chain is built from TRBV16 and TRBJ1-1; D call uncertain. Sequencing was performed on peripheral blood, taken in a trial of Ad26.COV2.S vaccine versus placebo. CDR3 nucleotides: TGTGCCAGCAGCCAATGGGCCGGGACTGAAGCTTTCTTT. Its translation: CASSQWAGTEAFF.